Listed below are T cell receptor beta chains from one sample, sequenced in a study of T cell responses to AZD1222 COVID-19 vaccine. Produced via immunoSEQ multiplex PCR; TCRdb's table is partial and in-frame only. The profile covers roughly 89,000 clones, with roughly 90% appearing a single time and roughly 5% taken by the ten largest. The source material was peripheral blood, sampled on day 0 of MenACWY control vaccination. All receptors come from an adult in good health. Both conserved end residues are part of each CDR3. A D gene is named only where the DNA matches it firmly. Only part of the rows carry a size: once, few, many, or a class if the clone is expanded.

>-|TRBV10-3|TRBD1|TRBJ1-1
TGTGCCATCAGTGGACAGGGGGAGACTGAAGCTTTCTTT
CAISGQGETEAFF
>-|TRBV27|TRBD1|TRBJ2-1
TGTGCCACCAGGAGAGGGACAGGGTTGAATGAGCAGTTCTTC
CATRRGTGLNEQFF
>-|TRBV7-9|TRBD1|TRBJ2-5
TGTGCCAGCAGCTTCAGGGGGGAGACCCAGTACTTC
CASSFRGETQYF
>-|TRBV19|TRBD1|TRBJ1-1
TGTGCCAGTAGCTCCAGACAGGGGGCCGCTGAAGCTTTCTTT
CASSSRQGAAEAFF
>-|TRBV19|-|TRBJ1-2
TGTGCCAGTAGTCCACGGGTGGGGAATGGCTACACCTTC
CASSPRVGNGYTF
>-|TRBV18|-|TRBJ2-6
TGTGCCAGCTCACCGTGGGGGTCTGGGGCCAACGTCCTGACTTTC
CASSPWGSGANVLTF
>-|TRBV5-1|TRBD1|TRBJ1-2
TGCGCCAGCAGCTTGGCCGGCACAGGGGAGTTCTATGGCTACACCTTC
CASSLAGTGEFYGYTF
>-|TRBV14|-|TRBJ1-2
TGTGCCAGCAGCCAAGATCCAAGGGCAGGGAGGTATGGCTACACCTTC
CASSQDPRAGRYGYTF
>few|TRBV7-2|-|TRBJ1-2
TGTGCCAGCAGTCCCGGGACGGCCTTAGTTGGCTACACCTTC
CASSPGTALVGYTF
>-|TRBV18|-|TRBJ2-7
TGTGCCAGCTCACCTAGAACAGGGACCGCCTACGAGCAGTACTTC
CASSPRTGTAYEQYF
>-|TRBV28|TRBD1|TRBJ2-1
TGTGCCAGCAGACCGGTCTGGGGGACAGGTGCCTACAATGAGCAGTTCTTC
CASRPVWGTGAYNEQFF
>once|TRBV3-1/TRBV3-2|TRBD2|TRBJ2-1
TGTGCCAGCAGCATTCAGACTAGCGGGAGGGTCTACAATGAGCAGTTCTTC
CASSIQTSGRVYNEQFF
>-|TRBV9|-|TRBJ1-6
TGTGCCAGCAGCGCCGACGGTCATAATTCACCCCTCCACTTT
CASSADGHNSPLHF
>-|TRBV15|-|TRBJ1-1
TGTGCCACCAGCAGAGATGGTAGGTCCCGTTCTTGGGGGGATGAAGCTTTCTTT
CATSRDGRSRSWGDEAFF
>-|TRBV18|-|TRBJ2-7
TGTGCCAGCTCACGTGGCCGGGGAGAGGGGGACGAGCAGTACTTC
CASSRGRGEGDEQYF
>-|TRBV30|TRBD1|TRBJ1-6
TGTGCCTGGACCCGGGACAGGGGGCTAGGCATACCAAATAATTCACCCCTCCACTTT
CAWTRDRGLGIPNNSPLHF
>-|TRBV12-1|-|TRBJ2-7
TGTGCCAGCAGCTCCCGGAAAGGCCATAGCCGAGGGCACGAGCAGTACTTC
CASSSRKGHSRGHEQYF